Presented here are 5 T cell receptor beta chains from one specimen sequenced in a study of vaccination effects on CD4 cells after COVID-19. Antigens for these TCRs are unknown. The ViraFEST assay expanded antigen-specific CD4+ T cells with viral peptide pools before sequencing. The culture ran for around nine days before CD4+ T cells were isolated. Two doses of either BNT162b2 or mRNA-1273 were given to each participant. Generated by immunoSEQ multiplex PCR, the TCRdb table keeps only in-frame clones and is missing some. The sample yields tens of thousands of clones, around 78% seen once. Source: CD4+ T cells from PBMCs cultured with HCoV-OC43 spike peptides, taken after COVID-19 vaccination. The subset is: HCoV-OC43 spike overlapping peptide pool stimulation. These receptor sequences come from a human donor who received a COVID-19 vaccine.

J is TRBJ1-2 and V is TRBV4-2, with a tentative D call TRBD1 (5 bases). The CDR3 sequence is 15 residues long. Trimming pared 1 base from V and 3 bases from J, leaving 12 bases between. Per the germline V gene, CDR1 is LGHNA and CDR2 is YNFKEQ. The CDR3 coding sequence is TGTGCCAGCAGCCAAGGGACACCTCGAGACTATGGCTACACCTTC. This sequence encodes CASSQGTPRDYGYTF.

This rearrangement joins TRBV2 to TRBJ2-3; 7 bases are a match to TRBD1. V shed 5 bases and J 1 base; nucleotides not matched to a gene: 9. Germline CDR1 SNHLY, CDR2 FYNNEI. The CDR3 is 16 residues long. The CDR3 sequence is CASSTYRGAGTDTQYF. CDR3 bases: TGTGCCAGCAGTACCTACAGGGGAGCAGGCACAGATACGCAGTATTTT.

CDR3 nucleotide sequence: TGTGCCAGCAGCCAGACTAGCGTTTCCGAGCAGTACGTC. Amino acids: CASSQTSVSEQYV. The J gene is TRBJ2-7, the V gene TRBV11-1; 8 nucleotides line up with TRBD2. The CDR3 extends over 13 amino acids. Trimming took 5 bases from V and 6 from J; bases not matched to a gene: 6. Germline V gene data show CDR1 as SGHAT and CDR2 as FQDESV (reference sequence).

This clone was observed a few times. The V gene is TRBV11-2, the J gene TRBJ2-7; 8 nucleotides align to TRBD1. The length of the CDR3 is 15 residues. Trimming removed 2 bases from V and 4 bases from J; junction bases left unmatched: 7. Germline CDR1 and CDR2: SGHAT and FQNNGV. CDR3 amino acids: CASSLSQGALYEQYV. The CDR3 region has the DNA TGTGCCAGCAGCTTATCTCAGGGGGCTTTATACGAGCAGTACGTC.

This chain links TRBV5-1 with TRBJ1-2, with D uncertain. V was clipped by 0 bases and J by 0 bases, with 6 bases between them. This CDR3 comprises 14 residues. Germline CDR1 and CDR2: SGHRS and YFSETQ. The CDR3 reads CASSLGTSNYGYTF. CDR3 DNA sequence: TGCGCCAGCAGCTTGGGGACCTCTAACTATGGCTACACCTTC.